The sequence of this TCR beta chain was determined in a study of cytomegalovirus exposure and HLA in healthy donors. General study points: TCR beta chains numbering more than 150 were designated cytomegalovirus-associated.

Germline CDR1 reads SNHLY; CDR2 reads FYNNEI. The CDR3 is 12 amino acids. The V end was cut by 8 bases, the J end by 4 bases, with 11 bases between. Regarding this clone: Its antigen is undetermined.

The PCR had 60 Vbeta and 13 Jbeta primers. Here immunoSEQ multiplex PCR was the method, and the copy in TCRdb shows in-frame clones only, minus some. The profile shows 90,000 to 120,000 clones, less than 85% of them singletons. The chain employs TRBV2 and TRBJ1-2, with no clear D. This receptor was taken from a man younger than 35 in good health and CMV-seronegative. The sample was PBMCs. The DNA for the CDR3 is TGTGCCAGCGCGGGCATACTCTATGGCTACACCTTC. This translates into CASAGILYGYTF.